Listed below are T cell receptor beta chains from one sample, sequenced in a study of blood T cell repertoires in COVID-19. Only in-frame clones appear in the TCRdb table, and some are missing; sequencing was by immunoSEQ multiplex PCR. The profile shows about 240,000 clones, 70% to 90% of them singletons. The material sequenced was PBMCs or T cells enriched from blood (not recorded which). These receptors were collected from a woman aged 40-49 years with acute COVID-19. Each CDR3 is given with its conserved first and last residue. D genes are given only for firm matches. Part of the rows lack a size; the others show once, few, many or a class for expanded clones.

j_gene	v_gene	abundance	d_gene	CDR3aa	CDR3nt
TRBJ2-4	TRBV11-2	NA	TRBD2	CASSSTGLAPAKNIQYF	TGTGCCAGCAGCTCCACAGGACTAGCGCCGGCCAAAAACATTCAGTACTTC
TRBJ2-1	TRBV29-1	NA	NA	CSVDFGSAYNEQFF	TGCAGCGTTGACTTCGGTAGCGCCTACAATGAGCAGTTCTTC
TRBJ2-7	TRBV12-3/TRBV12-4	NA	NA	CASSPNRAGEQYF	TGTGCCAGCAGCCCTAACAGGGCCGGGGAGCAGTACTTC
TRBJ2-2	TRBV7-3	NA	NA	CASSSQAGGGELFF	TGTGCCAGCAGCTCCCAAGCGGGCGGCGGGGAGCTGTTTTTT
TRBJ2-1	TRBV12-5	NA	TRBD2	CASDTLAGGYNEQFF	TGTGCTAGTGACACACTAGCGGGAGGTTACAATGAGCAGTTCTTC
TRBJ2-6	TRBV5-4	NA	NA	CASSPQSSGANVLTF	TGTGCCAGCAGCCCCCAGTCCTCTGGGGCCAACGTCCTGACTTTC
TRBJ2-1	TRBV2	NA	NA	CASRQSGDEQFF	TGTGCCAGCAGACAGTCGGGGGATGAGCAGTTCTTC
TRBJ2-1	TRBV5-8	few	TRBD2	CASSRGLAGVYEQFF	TGTGCCAGCAGCCGCGGACTAGCGGGAGTATATGAGCAGTTCTTC
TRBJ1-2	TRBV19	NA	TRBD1	CASSMMGQGYGYTF	TGTGCCAGTAGTATGATGGGACAGGGCTATGGCTACACCTTC
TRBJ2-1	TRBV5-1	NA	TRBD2	CASSLDTSDYNEQFF	TGCGCCAGCAGCTTGGACACTAGCGACTACAATGAGCAGTTCTTC